A selection of T cell receptor beta chains follows, all from one sample in a study of T cells after yellow fever vaccination. TCRdb redid the calling of the 5' RACE reads with MiXCR, one entry per CDR3 protein. The repertoire holds around 500,000 distinct CDR3 sequences, with about a fifth as singletons. This specimen was PBMCs, taken about 21 days after the first yellow fever vaccination. Source of these receptors: a young man who received the YFV17D yellow fever vaccine. Both conserved end residues are part of each CDR3. D genes are given only for firm matches. Rows give clone size only sometimes, using once, few, many, or a class for an expanded clone.

TRBV30	TRBJ2-7	TRBD1	-	TGTGCCTGGCACCTAACAGGGGGGTCCTACGAGCAGTACTTC	CAWHLTGGSYEQYF
TRBV12-3/TRBV12-4	TRBJ2-5	TRBD2	few	TGTGCCAGCAGTACCGGGACTAGGGGAGAGACCCAGTACTTC	CASSTGTRGETQYF
TRBV5-5	TRBJ1-4	-	-	TGTGCCAGCAGCTTGGGGGGCGCGCCGCCTAATGAAAAACTGTTTTTT	CASSLGGAPPNEKLFF
TRBV30	TRBJ2-7	-	few	TGTGCCTGGAGTGCTCCGTCGGGAGAGCAGTACTTC	CAWSAPSGEQYF
TRBV20-1	TRBJ1-5	-	-	TGCAGTGCTAGAGATGGAGGGGTTCAGCCCCAGCATTTT	CSARDGGVQPQHF
TRBV24-1	TRBJ2-1	-	-	TGTGCCACCAGTGGGGGCAATGAGCAGTTCTTC	CATSGGNEQFF
TRBV19	TRBJ1-1	-	few	TGTGCCAGTACCAGGGACGCCACTGAAGCTTTCTTT	CASTRDATEAFF
TRBV27	TRBJ1-4	TRBD1	few	TGTGCCAGCGCCATATGGGACAGGGAAATGAAAAAACTGTTTTTT	CASAIWDREMKKLFF
TRBV9	TRBJ2-1	TRBD2	-	TGTGCCAGCAGCGTAGGGCTAGCGGGGGGGCCTGAGCAGTTCTTC	CASSVGLAGGPEQFF
TRBV5-1	TRBJ2-4	-	few	TGCGCCAGCAGCGCTCCGTACGGGGACATTCAGTACTTC	CASSAPYGDIQYF
TRBV11-3	TRBJ2-2	-	few	TGTGCCAGCAGTTCATCCGACCTAGGGACCGGGGAGCTGTTTTTT	CASSSSDLGTGELFF
TRBV11-3	TRBJ2-1	-	few	TGTGCCAGCAGCTTAAGGGCAGGGATCTACAATGAGCAGTTCTTC	CASSLRAGIYNEQFF
TRBV10-3	TRBJ1-2	-	few	TGTGCCATCAGTGACAGGGAACGTGACTATGGCTACACCTTC	CAISDRERDYGYTF
TRBV2	TRBJ2-3	TRBD1	-	TGTGCCAGCGTCTCGGGGTGGGACAGGGTGTTGGATTTT	CASVSGWDRVLDF
TRBV2	TRBJ2-2	TRBD1	-	TGTGCCAGCAGCGGACAGGGGGCGCCCGGGGAGCTGTTTTTT	CASSGQGAPGELFF
TRBV28	TRBJ2-2	-	-	TGTGCCAGCAGTTTAGGCAGGGGGACTCGCACCGGGGAGCTGTTTTTT	CASSLGRGTRTGELFF
TRBV11-2	TRBJ2-3	-	-	TGTGCCAGCGGTGATTCTGATACGCAGTATTTT	CASGDSDTQYF
TRBV5-6	TRBJ2-3	-	few	TGTGCCAGCAGCTTAGTTGCGGGGGCAGCGGATACGCAGTATTTT	CASSLVAGAADTQYF
TRBV20-1	TRBJ1-1	TRBD1	few	TGCAGTGCCGATTGGACAGGGTCCATGAACACTGAAGCTTTCTTT	CSADWTGSMNTEAFF
TRBV28	TRBJ2-3	-	-	TGTGCCAGTCTAGCGAGCACAGATACGCAGTATTTT	CASLASTDTQYF
TRBV5-1	TRBJ1-3	TRBD1	-	TGCGCCAGCAGCTTCGATACGACAGGGATCGGAAACACCATATATTTT	CASSFDTTGIGNTIYF
TRBV6-2/TRBV6-3	TRBJ2-3	-	few	TGTGCCATCACAAGGGCCGGCACAGATACGCAGTATTTT	CAITRAGTDTQYF
TRBV12-3/TRBV12-4	TRBJ2-1	TRBD2	few	TGTGCCAGCAGTTTAGCGGTCGGGGGGGCCAATGAGCAGTTCTTC	CASSLAVGGANEQFF
TRBV7-2	TRBJ1-4	-	-	TGTGCCAGCAGCTTAGACGGTTACTCCGGACTGTTTTTT	CASSLDGYSGLFF
TRBV6-5	TRBJ2-1	-	few	TGTGCCAGCAGTTGGGGGGGGGCGACTAATGAGCAGTTCTTC	CASSWGGATNEQFF
TRBV20-1	TRBJ2-5	TRBD2	-	TGCAGTGCTAGCGGGGGGGCCTCGGAGACCCAGTACTTC	CSASGGASETQYF
TRBV10-3	TRBJ2-7	-	many	TGTGCCATCAGTACGGACTTACTGGACGAGCAGTACTTC	CAISTDLLDEQYF
TRBV2	TRBJ2-4	-	few	TGTGCCAGCAGACTGCCGACAGTAGCCAAAAACATTCAGTACTTC	CASRLPTVAKNIQYF
TRBV7-3	TRBJ2-3	TRBD2	many	TGTGCCAGCAGCCCCCGGGGGGGCTCCAACACAGATACGCAGTATTTT	CASSPRGGSNTDTQYF
TRBV24-1	TRBJ1-2	-	few	TGTGCCACCAGTGATTTTCCCAGAGACTATGGCTACACCTTC	CATSDFPRDYGYTF